Reported below is one T cell receptor (beta chain). The sample is drawn from a study of patients and donors after allogeneic stem cell transplantation. TCRdb ran MiXCR on the RT-PCR reads and lists one entry per CDR3 protein. The table shows 400,000 to 500,000 distinct CDR3 sequences, with 16% occurring only once. V lost 0 bases and J 5 bases, leaving 13 bases between the germline ends. This CDR3 is 15 amino acids long. Per germline, CDR1 LNHNV and CDR2 YYDKDF (reference sequence). V gene TRBV15 combines with J gene TRBJ1-2, with D unclear. This receptor was identified in a human donor who was either an allogeneic HSCT recipient or a stem cell or donor lymphocyte infusion donor (not recorded which). It is not recorded whose cells these are; they may come from a transplant donor. The material sequenced was blood, either unsorted or a sorted T cell fraction (not recorded which). CDR3 region: CATSRDSGYLYGYTF. CDR3 bases: TGTGCCACCAGCAGAGATTCCGGGTACCTGTATGGCTACACCTTC.